This is a list of T cell receptor beta chains from one sample in a study of human CD8 memory T cell subsets. TCRdb reprocessed the 5' RACE reads, with one entry per CDR3 protein and no DNA. This listing includes 9,500 to 12,000 distinct CDR3 sequences. Sequencing was done on a sample of CD8+ T cells from PBMCs. Receptors were obtained from a human donor in good health. Each CDR3 is given with its conserved first and last residue. Size values are once, few and many counts, or a class for expanded clones, and some rows have none.

v_gene	abundance	j_gene	CDR3aa
TRBV29-1	.	TRBJ1-2	CSVEAALGGYTF
TRBV28	.	TRBJ2-3	CASSLLGEDTDTQYF
TRBV7-9	.	TRBJ2-7	CASSFLSGAVGEQYF
TRBV4-3	.	TRBJ2-1	CASSQDRVAQRFF
TRBV25-1	.	TRBJ2-1	CASSRQGTYNEQFF
TRBV5-8	.	TRBJ2-1	CASSFFSGGSYNEQFF
TRBV7-9	.	TRBJ2-1	CASSLKGGAYNEQFF
TRBV20-1	.	TRBJ2-7	CSASGVSSYEQYF
TRBV29-1	.	TRBJ2-5	CSVGPMGQLSETQYF
TRBV27	.	TRBJ2-5	CASSSGQGKKTQYF
TRBV14	.	TRBJ1-2	CASSQTGLGGYGYTF
TRBV19	.	TRBJ2-7	CASSGPGVYEQYF
TRBV7-2	.	TRBJ1-1	CASSSGWRTEAFF
TRBV6-2/TRBV6-3	medium-sized	TRBJ1-2	CASSTDRVTYGYTF
TRBV4-1	.	TRBJ1-2	CASSQGEGNNYGYTF